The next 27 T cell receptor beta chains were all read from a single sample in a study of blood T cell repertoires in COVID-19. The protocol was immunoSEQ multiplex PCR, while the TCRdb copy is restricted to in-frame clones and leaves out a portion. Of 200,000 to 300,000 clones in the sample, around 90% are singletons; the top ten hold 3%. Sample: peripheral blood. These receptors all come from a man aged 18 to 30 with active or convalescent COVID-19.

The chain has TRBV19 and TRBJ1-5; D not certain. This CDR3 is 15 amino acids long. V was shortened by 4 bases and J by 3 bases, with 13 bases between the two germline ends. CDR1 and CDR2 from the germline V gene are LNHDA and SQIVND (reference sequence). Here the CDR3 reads CASSRATGANQPQHF. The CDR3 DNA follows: TGTGCCAGTAGTAGAGCTACGGGTGCCAATCAGCCCCAGCATTTT. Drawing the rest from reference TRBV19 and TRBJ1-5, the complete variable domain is DGGITQSPKYLFRKEGQNVTLSCEQNLNHDAMYWYRQDPGQGLRLIYYSQIVNDFQKGDIAEGYSVSREKKESFPLTVTSAQKNPTAFYLCASSRATGANQPQHFGDGTRLSIL.

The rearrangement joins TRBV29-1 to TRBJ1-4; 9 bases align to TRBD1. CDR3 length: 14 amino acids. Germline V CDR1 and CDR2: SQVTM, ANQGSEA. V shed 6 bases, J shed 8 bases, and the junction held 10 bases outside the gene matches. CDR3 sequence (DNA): TGCAGCGTAGGGGTGGGGACAGGGCGCGAAAAACTGTTTTTT. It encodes CSVGVGTGREKLFF.

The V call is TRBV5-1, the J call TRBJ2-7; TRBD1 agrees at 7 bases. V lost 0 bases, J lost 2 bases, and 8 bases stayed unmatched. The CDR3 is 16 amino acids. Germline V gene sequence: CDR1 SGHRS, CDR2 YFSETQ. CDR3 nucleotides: TGCGCCAGCAGCTTGGAAGAGGACAGGCCCCCCTACGAGCAGTACTTC. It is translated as CASSLEEDRPPYEQYF.

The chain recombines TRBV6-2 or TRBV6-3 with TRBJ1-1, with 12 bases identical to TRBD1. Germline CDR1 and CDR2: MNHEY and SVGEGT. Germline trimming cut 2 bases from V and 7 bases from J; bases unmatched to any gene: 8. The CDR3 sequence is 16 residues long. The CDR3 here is CASSYGTGGGLNEAFF. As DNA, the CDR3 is TGTGCCAGCAGTTACGGGACAGGGGGCGGACTTAATGAAGCTTTCTTT.

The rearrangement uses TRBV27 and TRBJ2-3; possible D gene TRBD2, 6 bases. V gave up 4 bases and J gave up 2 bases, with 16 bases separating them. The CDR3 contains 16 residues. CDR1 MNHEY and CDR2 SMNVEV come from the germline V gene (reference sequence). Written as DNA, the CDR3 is TGTGCCAGCAGTTCCCGCGGAGGGCTAAACACAGATACGCAGTATTTT. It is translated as CASSSRGGLNTDTQYF.

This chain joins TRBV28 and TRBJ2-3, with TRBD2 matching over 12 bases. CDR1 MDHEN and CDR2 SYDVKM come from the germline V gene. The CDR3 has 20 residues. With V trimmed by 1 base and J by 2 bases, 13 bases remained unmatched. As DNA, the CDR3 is TGTGCCAGCAGTTTATCTAGCGGGAGGGATATCGAGAACCCCACAGATACGCAGTATTTT. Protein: CASSLSSGRDIENPTDTQYF. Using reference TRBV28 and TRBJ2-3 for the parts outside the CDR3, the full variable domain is DVKVTQSSRYLVKRTGEKVFLECVQDMDHENMFWYRQDPGLGLRLIYFSYDVKMKEKGDIPEGYSVSREKKERFSLILESASTNQTSMYLCASSLSSGRDIENPTDTQYFGPGTRLTVL.

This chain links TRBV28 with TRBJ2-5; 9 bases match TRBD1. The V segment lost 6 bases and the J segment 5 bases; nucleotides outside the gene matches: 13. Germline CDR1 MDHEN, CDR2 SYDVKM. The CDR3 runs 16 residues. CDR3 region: CASSITGGLDVETQYF. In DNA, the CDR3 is TGTGCCAGCAGCATAACAGGGGGCCTGGATGTGGAGACCCAGTACTTC.

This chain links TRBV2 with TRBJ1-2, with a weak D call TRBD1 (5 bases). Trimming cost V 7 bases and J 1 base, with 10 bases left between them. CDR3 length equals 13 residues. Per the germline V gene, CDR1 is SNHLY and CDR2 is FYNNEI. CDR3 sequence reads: CASIGGINYGYTF. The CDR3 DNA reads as TGTGCCAGCATCGGGGGTATTAACTATGGCTACACCTTC.

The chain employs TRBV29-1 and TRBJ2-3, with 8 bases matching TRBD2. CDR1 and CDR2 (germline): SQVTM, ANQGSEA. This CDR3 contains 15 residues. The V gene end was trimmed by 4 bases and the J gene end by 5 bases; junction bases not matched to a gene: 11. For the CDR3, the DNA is TGCAGCGTTGTAGTCGGGAGGGCCTTTCTAGATACGCAGTATTTT. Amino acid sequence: CSVVVGRAFLDTQYF.

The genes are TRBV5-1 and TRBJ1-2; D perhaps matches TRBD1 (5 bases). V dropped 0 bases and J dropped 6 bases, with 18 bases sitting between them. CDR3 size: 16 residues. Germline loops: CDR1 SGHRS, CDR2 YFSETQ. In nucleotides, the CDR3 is TGCGCCAGCAGCTTGGAGGCTAGGGGCCCTAAACATGGCTACACCTTC. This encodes CASSLEARGPKHGYTF.

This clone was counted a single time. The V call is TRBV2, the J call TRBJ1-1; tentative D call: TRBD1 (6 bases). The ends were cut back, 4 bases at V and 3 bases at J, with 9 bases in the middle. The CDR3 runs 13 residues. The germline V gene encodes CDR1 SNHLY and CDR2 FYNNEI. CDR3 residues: CASSGGRHTEAFF. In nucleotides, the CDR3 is TGTGCCAGCAGTGGGGGGCGACACACTGAAGCTTTCTTT.

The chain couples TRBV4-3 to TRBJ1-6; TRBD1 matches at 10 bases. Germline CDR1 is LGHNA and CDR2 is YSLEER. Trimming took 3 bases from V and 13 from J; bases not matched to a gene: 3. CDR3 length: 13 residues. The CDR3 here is CASSQDRGFPLHF. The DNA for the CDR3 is TGCGCCAGCAGCCAGGACAGGGGGTTTCCCCTCCACTTT.

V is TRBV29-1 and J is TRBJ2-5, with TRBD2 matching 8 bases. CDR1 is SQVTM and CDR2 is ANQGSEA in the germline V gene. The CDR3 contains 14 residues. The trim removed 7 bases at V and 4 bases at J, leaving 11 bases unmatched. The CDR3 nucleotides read TGCAGCGCCCGACTGGGACTAGAAGGAGAGACCCAGTACTTC. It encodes CSARLGLEGETQYF. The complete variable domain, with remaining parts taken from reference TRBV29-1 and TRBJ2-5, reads SAVISQKPSRDICQRGTSLTIQCQVDSQVTMMFWYRQQPGQSLTLIATANQGSEATYESGFVIDKFPISRPNLTFSTLTVSNMSPEDSSIYLCSARLGLEGETQYFGPGTRLLVL.

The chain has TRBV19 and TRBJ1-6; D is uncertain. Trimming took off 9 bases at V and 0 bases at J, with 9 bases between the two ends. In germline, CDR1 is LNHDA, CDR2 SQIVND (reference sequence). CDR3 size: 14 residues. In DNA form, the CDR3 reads TGTGCCAGCACGGGAAGCTCCTATAATTCACCCCTCCACTTT. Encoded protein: CASTGSSYNSPLHF.

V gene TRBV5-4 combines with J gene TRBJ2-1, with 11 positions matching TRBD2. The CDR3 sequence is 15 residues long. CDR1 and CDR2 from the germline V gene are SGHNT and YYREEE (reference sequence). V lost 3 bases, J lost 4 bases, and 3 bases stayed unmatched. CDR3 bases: TGTGCCAGCAGCTCCGTAGCGGGGGGGTACAATGAGCAGTTCTTC. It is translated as CASSSVAGGYNEQFF.

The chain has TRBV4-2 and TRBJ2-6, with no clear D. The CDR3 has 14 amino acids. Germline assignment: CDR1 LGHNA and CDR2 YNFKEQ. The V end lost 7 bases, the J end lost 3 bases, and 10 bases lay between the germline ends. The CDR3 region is CASTSGGGANVLTF. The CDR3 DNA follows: TGTGCCAGCACCTCAGGTGGTGGGGCCAACGTCCTGACTTTC.

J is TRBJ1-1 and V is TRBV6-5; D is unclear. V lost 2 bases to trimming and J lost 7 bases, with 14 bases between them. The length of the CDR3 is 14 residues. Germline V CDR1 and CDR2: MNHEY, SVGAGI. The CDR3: CASSYVGEVNEAFF. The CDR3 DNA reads TGTGCCAGCAGTTACGTCGGGGAGGTCAATGAAGCTTTCTTT.

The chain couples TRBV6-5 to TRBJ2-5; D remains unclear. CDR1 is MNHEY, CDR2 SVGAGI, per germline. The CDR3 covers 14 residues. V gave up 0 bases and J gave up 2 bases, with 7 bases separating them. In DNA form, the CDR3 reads TGTGCCAGCAGTTACTCGGCGGAGCAAGAGACCCAGTACTTC. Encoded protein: CASSYSAEQETQYF.

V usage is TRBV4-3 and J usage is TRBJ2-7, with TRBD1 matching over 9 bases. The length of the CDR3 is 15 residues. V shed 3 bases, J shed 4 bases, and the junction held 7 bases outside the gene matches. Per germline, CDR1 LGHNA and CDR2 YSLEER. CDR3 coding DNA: TGCGCCAGCAGCCAGGCCGGGACAGGGTTTTACGAGCAGTACTTC. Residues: CASSQAGTGFYEQYF.

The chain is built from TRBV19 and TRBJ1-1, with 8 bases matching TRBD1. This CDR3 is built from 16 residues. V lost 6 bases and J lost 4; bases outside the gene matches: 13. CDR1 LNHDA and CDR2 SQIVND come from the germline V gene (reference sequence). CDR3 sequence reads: CASRTGALGGGTEAFF. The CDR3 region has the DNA TGTGCCAGTAGGACAGGGGCTCTGGGCGGGGGCACTGAAGCTTTCTTT.

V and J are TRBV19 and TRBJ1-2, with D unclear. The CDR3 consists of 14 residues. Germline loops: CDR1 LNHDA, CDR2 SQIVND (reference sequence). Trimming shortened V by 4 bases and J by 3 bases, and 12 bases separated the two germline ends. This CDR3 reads CASSTPRGHYGYTF. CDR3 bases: TGTGCCAGTAGTACCCCCCGGGGTCACTATGGCTACACCTTC.

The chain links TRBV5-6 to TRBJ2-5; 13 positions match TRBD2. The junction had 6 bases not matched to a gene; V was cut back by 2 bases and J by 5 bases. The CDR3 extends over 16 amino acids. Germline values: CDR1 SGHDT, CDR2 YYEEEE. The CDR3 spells CASSLGLAGASETQYF. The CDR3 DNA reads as TGTGCCAGCAGCTTAGGACTAGCGGGGGCGAGTGAGACCCAGTACTTC.

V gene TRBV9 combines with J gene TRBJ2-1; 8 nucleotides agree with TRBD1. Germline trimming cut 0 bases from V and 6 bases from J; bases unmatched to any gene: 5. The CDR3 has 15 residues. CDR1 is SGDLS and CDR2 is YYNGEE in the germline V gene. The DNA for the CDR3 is TGTGCCAGCAGCGTAGGGACAGGGTTTGCCAATGAGCAGTTCTTC. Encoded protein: CASSVGTGFANEQFF.

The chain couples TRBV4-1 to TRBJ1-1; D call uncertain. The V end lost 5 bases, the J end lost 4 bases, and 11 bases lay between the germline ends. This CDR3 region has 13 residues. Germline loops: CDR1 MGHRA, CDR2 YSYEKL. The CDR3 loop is CASSVQVSTEAFF. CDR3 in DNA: TGCGCCAGCAGCGTCCAGGTGTCCACTGAAGCTTTCTTT.

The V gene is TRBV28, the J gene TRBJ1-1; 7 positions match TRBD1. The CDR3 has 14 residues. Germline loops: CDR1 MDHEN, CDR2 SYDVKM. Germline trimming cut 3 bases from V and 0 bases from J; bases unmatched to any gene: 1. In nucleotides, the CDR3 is TGTGCCAGCAGTTTCAGGGGGATGAACACTGAAGCTTTCTTT. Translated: CASSFRGMNTEAFF.

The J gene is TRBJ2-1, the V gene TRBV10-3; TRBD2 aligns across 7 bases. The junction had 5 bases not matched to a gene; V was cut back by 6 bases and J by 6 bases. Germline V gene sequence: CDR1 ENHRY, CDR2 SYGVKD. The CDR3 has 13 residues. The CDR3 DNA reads TGTGCCATCAGGACTAGCTCAAGCAATGAGCAGTTCTTC. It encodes CAIRTSSSNEQFF.

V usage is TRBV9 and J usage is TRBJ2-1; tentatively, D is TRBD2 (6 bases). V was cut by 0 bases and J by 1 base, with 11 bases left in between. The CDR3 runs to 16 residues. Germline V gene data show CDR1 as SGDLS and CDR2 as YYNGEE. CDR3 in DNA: TGTGCCAGCAGCGTAGCTATTAGCGGTTCCTACAATGAGCAGTTCTTC. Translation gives CASSVAISGSYNEQFF.